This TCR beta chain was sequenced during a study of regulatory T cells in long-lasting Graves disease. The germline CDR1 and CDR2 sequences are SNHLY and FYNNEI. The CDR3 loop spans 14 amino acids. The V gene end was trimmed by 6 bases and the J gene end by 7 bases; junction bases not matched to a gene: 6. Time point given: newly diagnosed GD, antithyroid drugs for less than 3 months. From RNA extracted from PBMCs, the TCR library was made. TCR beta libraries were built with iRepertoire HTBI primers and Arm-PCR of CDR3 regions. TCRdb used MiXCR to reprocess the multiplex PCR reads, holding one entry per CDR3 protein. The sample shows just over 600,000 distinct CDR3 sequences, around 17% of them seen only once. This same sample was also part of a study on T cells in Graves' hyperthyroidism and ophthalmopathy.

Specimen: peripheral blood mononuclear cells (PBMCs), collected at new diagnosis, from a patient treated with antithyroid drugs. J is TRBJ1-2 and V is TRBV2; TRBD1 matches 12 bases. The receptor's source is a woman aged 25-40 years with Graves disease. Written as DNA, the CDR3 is TGTGCCAGCAGACCCGGGACAGGGGGCTCTGGCTACACCTTC. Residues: CASRPGTGGSGYTF.